Listed below are T cell receptor beta chains from one sample, sequenced in a study of CD8+ T cells in alopecia areata. TCRdb's copy holds only in-frame clones and misses some; the assay was immunoSEQ multiplex PCR. The sample lists about 150,000 clones; around three fifths were seen once. The input for sequencing was CD4+ T cells sorted from blood, taken at week 4, from a patient treated with tofacitinib. The receptor source for this set is a human donor with alopecia areata. The CDR3 runs from the conserved cysteine through the conserved F or W. D genes are given only for firm matches. Only part of the rows carry a size: once, few, many, or a class if the clone is expanded.

D: -
V: TRBV4-1
J: TRBJ2-1
size: -
DNA: TGCGCCAGCAGCCAAGATTTCTTGGCAAGCTACAATGAGCAGTTCTTC
CDR3: CASSQDFLASYNEQFF

D: -
V: TRBV29-1
J: TRBJ1-1
size: few
DNA: TGCAGCGTTGTCGGGAGTGAAGCTTTCTTT
CDR3: CSVVGSEAFF

D: -
V: TRBV30
J: TRBJ2-5
size: once
DNA: TGTGCCTGGGGGCGGACTCAAGAGACCCAGTACTTC
CDR3: CAWGRTQETQYF

D: TRBD1
V: TRBV7-2
J: TRBJ2-7
size: -
DNA: TGTGCCAGCAGCCCCCCGGGACAGGGGAGCGAGCAGTACTTC
CDR3: CASSPPGQGSEQYF

D: -
V: TRBV14
J: TRBJ1-5
size: -
DNA: TGTGCCAGCAGCCAAGGGGCCCAGCCCCAGCATTTT
CDR3: CASSQGAQPQHF

D: TRBD1
V: TRBV4-3
J: TRBJ2-3
size: -
DNA: TGCGCCCCCAGGGGGCACGGCACAGATACGCAGTATTTT
CDR3: CAPRGHGTDTQYF

D: -
V: TRBV29-1
J: TRBJ2-1
size: -
DNA: TGCAGCGTTGAAGGATCCTACAATGAGCAGTTCTTC
CDR3: CSVEGSYNEQFF

D: -
V: TRBV7-8
J: TRBJ1-1
size: once
DNA: TGTGCCAGCAGCCGGGGGGGCAACACTGAAGCTTTCTTT
CDR3: CASSRGGNTEAFF

D: -
V: TRBV19
J: TRBJ1-5
size: -
DNA: TGTGCCAGTAGTATGGGATGGGGGAATCAGCCCCAGCATTTT
CDR3: CASSMGWGNQPQHF

D: -
V: TRBV4-2
J: TRBJ1-1
size: -
DNA: TGTGCCAGCAGCCATTCATCGGGCACTGAAGCTTTCTTT
CDR3: CASSHSSGTEAFF

D: -
V: TRBV9
J: TRBJ1-2
size: many
DNA: TGTGCCAGCAGCCCTCCGGTAATTGGCTACACCTTC
CDR3: CASSPPVIGYTF

D: -
V: TRBV29-1
J: TRBJ2-3
size: -
DNA: TGCAGCGTTCGGGTATCCGGAAACACAGATACGCAGTATTTT
CDR3: CSVRVSGNTDTQYF

D: TRBD1
V: TRBV5-1
J: TRBJ2-7
size: -
DNA: TGCGCCAGCAGCTTCGACAGGGCTACCTACGAGCAGTACTTC
CDR3: CASSFDRATYEQYF

D: TRBD2
V: TRBV9
J: TRBJ2-5
size: -
DNA: TGTGCCAGCAGCGTAGGTCCCCTAGCGGACCAAGAGACCCAGTACTTC
CDR3: CASSVGPLADQETQYF

D: -
V: TRBV30
J: TRBJ2-3
size: -
DNA: TGTGCCTGGAAAGGGGGGAGGGAGGAAGATACGCAGTATTTT
CDR3: CAWKGGREEDTQYF

D: TRBD2
V: TRBV4-2
J: TRBJ2-1
size: many
DNA: TGTGCCAGCAGCCAAGATAGAGCGATTAGCGGGGGGGCCAATGAGCAGTTCTTC
CDR3: CASSQDRAISGGANEQFF

D: TRBD2
V: TRBV2
J: TRBJ2-1
size: -
DNA: TGTGCCAGCACCGGGGGGGACAATGAGCAGTTCTTC
CDR3: CASTGGDNEQFF

D: -
V: TRBV29-1
J: TRBJ1-1
size: -
DNA: TGCAGCCTCGAAAGTGAGGGACAAGAAGCTTTCTTT
CDR3: CSLESEGQEAFF

D: -
V: TRBV18
J: TRBJ1-1
size: once
DNA: TGTGCCAGCTCGATCGCCGGGGGGATGAACACTGAAGCTTTCTTT
CDR3: CASSIAGGMNTEAFF

D: TRBD1
V: TRBV29-1
J: TRBJ2-5
size: -
DNA: TGCAGCGTTGAATACAGGGGGCCCGAGACCCAGTACTTC
CDR3: CSVEYRGPETQYF

D: -
V: TRBV6-6
J: TRBJ2-2
size: -
DNA: TGTGCCAGCAGTTACCCCCTACATGAAGCCGGGGAGCTGTTTTTT
CDR3: CASSYPLHEAGELFF

D: -
V: TRBV29-1
J: TRBJ2-3
size: -
DNA: TGCAGCGTCGGACTGCAATGGGATACGCAGTATTTT
CDR3: CSVGLQWDTQYF

D: -
V: TRBV2
J: TRBJ2-5
size: -
DNA: TGTGCCAGCAGTGGGGGTCCGGGGACCCAGTACTTC
CDR3: CASSGGPGTQYF

D: -
V: TRBV4-2
J: TRBJ1-2
size: -
DNA: TGTGCCACCCGGAACCCCGGAGGCTATGGCTACACCTTC
CDR3: CATRNPGGYGYTF

D: -
V: TRBV19
J: TRBJ2-1
size: -
DNA: TGTGCCAGTAGTACCCCGGGGGGCCATTATGAGCAGTTCTTC
CDR3: CASSTPGGHYEQFF

D: TRBD1
V: TRBV28
J: TRBJ2-3
size: -
DNA: TGTGCCAGCACCCTAACAGGGGGCACAGATACGCAGTATTTT
CDR3: CASTLTGGTDTQYF

D: -
V: TRBV29-1
J: TRBJ1-2
size: -
DNA: TGCAGCGTTGAAGTCCTTTTCGGCTACACCTTC
CDR3: CSVEVLFGYTF

D: -
V: TRBV25-1
J: TRBJ2-5
size: -
DNA: TGTGCCAGCAGTTTTCCAGGGGGGCAGACCCAGTACTTC
CDR3: CASSFPGGQTQYF

D: -
V: TRBV30
J: TRBJ2-3
size: once
DNA: TGTGCCTGGGGGATGGACACAGATACGCAGTATTTT
CDR3: CAWGMDTDTQYF

D: -
V: TRBV30
J: TRBJ2-1
size: -
DNA: TGTGCCTGGGACAGCGACTACAATGAGCAGTTCTTC
CDR3: CAWDSDYNEQFF

D: -
V: TRBV7-2
J: TRBJ1-2
size: -
DNA: TGTGCCAGCAGCTTAGATCCGACAGCTAACTATGGCTACACCTTC
CDR3: CASSLDPTANYGYTF

D: -
V: TRBV10-3
J: TRBJ1-5
size: -
DNA: TGTGCCATCAGTGACGGGGTAGGGCAGCCCCAGCATTTT
CDR3: CAISDGVGQPQHF

D: -
V: TRBV14
J: TRBJ2-7
size: -
DNA: TGTGCCAGCAGCCAAGACTACCAGGGGTCCTACGAGCAGTACTTC
CDR3: CASSQDYQGSYEQYF

D: TRBD1
V: TRBV29-1
J: TRBJ2-3
size: few
DNA: TGCAGCTCGAGGACAGGAGCCACAGATACGCAGTATTTT
CDR3: CSSRTGATDTQYF

D: -
V: TRBV29-1
J: TRBJ1-2
size: -
DNA: TGCAGCGTTGAAGCCATCAGGGCGGGTGGCTACACCTTC
CDR3: CSVEAIRAGGYTF

D: -
V: TRBV25-1
J: TRBJ2-2
size: -
DNA: TGTGCCAGCAGTGAAGGGGGATTGCCCACCGGGGAGCTGTTTTTT
CDR3: CASSEGGLPTGELFF

D: TRBD2
V: TRBV2
J: TRBJ2-5
size: few
DNA: TGTGCCAGCAGTGGAGAGGCAAGCGGGGGGGCAGAGGAGACCCAGTACTTC
CDR3: CASSGEASGGAEETQYF

D: -
V: TRBV5-6
J: TRBJ1-2
size: -
DNA: TGTGCCAGCAGCCCGGGACGGTTCTATGGCTACACCTTC
CDR3: CASSPGRFYGYTF

D: -
V: TRBV29-1
J: TRBJ2-5
size: -
DNA: TGCAGCGTCGTACCGGGACCAGTGGGGGAGACCCAGTACTTC
CDR3: CSVVPGPVGETQYF

D: -
V: TRBV11-2
J: TRBJ2-1
size: -
DNA: TGTGCCAGCAGTCTAGACAGTTACCCCATCAATGAGCAGTTCTTC
CDR3: CASSLDSYPINEQFF

D: TRBD1
V: TRBV4-1
J: TRBJ1-2
size: -
DNA: TGCGCCAGCAGCCTCCGGGACAGGGCTGAAGGCTACACCTTC
CDR3: CASSLRDRAEGYTF

D: TRBD1
V: TRBV29-1
J: TRBJ1-1
size: -
DNA: TGCAGCGTTCGGACAGGGGGCAAGACTGAAGCTTTCTTT
CDR3: CSVRTGGKTEAFF

D: -
V: TRBV30
J: TRBJ1-6
size: -
DNA: TGTGCCTGGAGTGCCGTCGGGCTAACGGATTCACCCCTCCACTTT
CDR3: CAWSAVGLTDSPLHF

D: TRBD1
V: TRBV25-1
J: TRBJ1-2
size: -
DNA: TGTGCCAGCAGTGCCGGACAGGTCTATGGCTACACCTTC
CDR3: CASSAGQVYGYTF

D: -
V: TRBV14
J: TRBJ1-2
size: few
DNA: TGTGCCAGCAGTCACAACGTGGACTATGGCTACACCTTC
CDR3: CASSHNVDYGYTF

D: -
V: TRBV30
J: TRBJ1-1
size: -
DNA: TGTGCCTGGGGGCCGCGGACTGAAGCTTTCTTT
CDR3: CAWGPRTEAFF

D: -
V: TRBV11-2
J: TRBJ2-1
size: -
DNA: TGTGCCAGCAGCTTAATTTGGGGGAATGAGCAGTTCTTC
CDR3: CASSLIWGNEQFF

D: -
V: TRBV7-2
J: TRBJ2-7
size: few
DNA: TGTGCCAGCAGCTTAGTGTCAGGGTACAGCGAGCAGTACTTC
CDR3: CASSLVSGYSEQYF

D: -
V: TRBV2
J: TRBJ1-2
size: few
DNA: TGTGCCAGCAGTGAAGCTATGGTTGTGGGCTACACCTTC
CDR3: CASSEAMVVGYTF

D: -
V: TRBV29-1
J: TRBJ1-2
size: -
DNA: TGCAGCGTTGAGGGACTCTCCGGGTGGGGCTACACCTTC
CDR3: CSVEGLSGWGYTF

D: -
V: TRBV29-1
J: TRBJ2-1
size: -
DNA: TGCAGCGTTGAAGGTCCCCTTGACAATGAGCAGTTCTTC
CDR3: CSVEGPLDNEQFF

D: -
V: TRBV25-1
J: TRBJ2-2
size: -
DNA: TGTGCCAGCAGTAAACAGGTGGCCGGGGAGCTGTTTTTT
CDR3: CASSKQVAGELFF

D: -
V: TRBV27
J: TRBJ1-1
size: -
DNA: TGTGCCAGCAGTGCAACAGGGTTGAGTAGCACTGAAGCTTTCTTT
CDR3: CASSATGLSSTEAFF

D: -
V: TRBV2
J: TRBJ1-6
size: few
DNA: TGTGCCAGCAGTGAATTAATTGAGAATTCACCCCTCCACTTT
CDR3: CASSELIENSPLHF

D: -
V: TRBV27
J: TRBJ2-5
size: -
DNA: TGTGCCAGCAGTTTATCGAGGTTAGCGGCGTGGGAGACCCAGTACTTC
CDR3: CASSLSRLAAWETQYF